The rows below give T cell receptor beta chains drawn from one sample of a study of technical replicates of blood from a handful of donors. Here immunoSEQ multiplex PCR was the method, and the copy in TCRdb shows in-frame clones only, minus some. The sample has around 97,000 clones; approximately 94% are singletons. The specimen sequenced was T cells isolated from PBMCs. All receptors derive from a human donor in good health. CDR3s include the opening cysteine and the closing phenylalanine or tryptophan. A D gene is named only where the DNA matches it firmly.

CDR3aa: CASSLGTSGTYEQYF
CDR3nt: TGTGCCAGCAGCTTGGGGACTAGCGGGACCTACGAGCAGTACTTC
j_gene: TRBJ2-7
v_gene: TRBV7-6
d_gene: TRBD2
len: 15

CDR3aa: CAISERQTSYSNQPQHF
CDR3nt: TGTGCCATCAGTGAGCGACAGACATCTTATAGCAATCAGCCCCAGCATTTT
j_gene: TRBJ1-5
v_gene: TRBV10-3
d_gene: NA
len: 17

CDR3aa: CASSSTGNYGYTF
CDR3nt: TGCGCCAGCAGCTCGACAGGAAACTATGGCTACACCTTC
j_gene: TRBJ1-2
v_gene: TRBV5-1
d_gene: NA
len: 13

CDR3aa: CASSPGLGAGNTIYF
CDR3nt: TGTGCCAGCAGTCCCGGCCTTGGGGCGGGAAACACCATATATTTT
j_gene: TRBJ1-3
v_gene: TRBV28
d_gene: NA
len: 15

CDR3aa: CASRPNLAGELFF
CDR3nt: TGTGCCAGCAGGCCCAACTTAGCCGGGGAGCTGTTTTTT
j_gene: TRBJ2-2
v_gene: TRBV6-5
d_gene: NA
len: 13

CDR3aa: CASSPLRGSSSYEQYF
CDR3nt: TGTGCCAGCTCACCACTCAGGGGCTCCAGCTCCTACGAGCAGTACTTC
j_gene: TRBJ2-7
v_gene: TRBV18
d_gene: NA
len: 16

CDR3aa: CASSEGGLAEIYEQYF
CDR3nt: TGTGCCAGCAGTGAAGGGGGACTAGCGGAGATCTACGAGCAGTACTTC
j_gene: TRBJ2-7
v_gene: TRBV6-1
d_gene: TRBD2
len: 16

CDR3aa: CASSYDREHDEQFF
CDR3nt: TGTGCCAGTAGCTACGACAGGGAACATGATGAGCAGTTCTTC
j_gene: TRBJ2-1
v_gene: TRBV19
d_gene: TRBD1
len: 14

CDR3aa: CASRYHRAVTYEQYF
CDR3nt: TGTGCCAGCAGATACCACAGGGCGGTCACCTACGAGCAGTACTTC
j_gene: TRBJ2-7
v_gene: TRBV6-9
d_gene: NA
len: 15

CDR3aa: CASSQGRVKGEQYF
CDR3nt: TGCGCCAGCAGCCAAGGGAGGGTTAAGGGCGAGCAGTACTTC
j_gene: TRBJ2-7
v_gene: TRBV4-1
d_gene: NA
len: 14

CDR3aa: CSAPYGYTF
CDR3nt: TGCAGTGCTCCGTATGGCTACACCTTC
j_gene: TRBJ1-2
v_gene: TRBV20-1
d_gene: NA
len: 9

CDR3aa: CASSLKKTGVRQETQYF
CDR3nt: TGTGCCAGCAGCTTAAAGAAAACAGGGGTCCGCCAAGAGACCCAGTACTTC
j_gene: TRBJ2-5
v_gene: TRBV7-6
d_gene: TRBD1
len: 17